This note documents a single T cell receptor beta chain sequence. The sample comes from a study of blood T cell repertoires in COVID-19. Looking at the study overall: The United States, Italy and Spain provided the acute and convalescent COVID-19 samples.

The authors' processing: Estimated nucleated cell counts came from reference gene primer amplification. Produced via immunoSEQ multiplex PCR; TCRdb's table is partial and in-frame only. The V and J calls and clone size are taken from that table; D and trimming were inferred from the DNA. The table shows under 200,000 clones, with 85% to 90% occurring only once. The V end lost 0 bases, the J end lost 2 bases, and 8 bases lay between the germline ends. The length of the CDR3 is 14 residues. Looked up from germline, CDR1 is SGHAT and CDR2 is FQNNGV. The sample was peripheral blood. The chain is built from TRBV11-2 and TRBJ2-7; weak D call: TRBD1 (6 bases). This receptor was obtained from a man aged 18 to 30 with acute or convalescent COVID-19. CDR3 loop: CASSLEDRAYEQYF. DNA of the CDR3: TGTGCCAGCAGCTTAGAGGACAGAGCCTACGAGCAGTACTTC. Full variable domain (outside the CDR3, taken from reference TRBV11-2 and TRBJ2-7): EAGVAQSPRYKIIEKRQSVAFWCNPISGHATLYWYQQILGQGPKLLIQFQNNGVVDDSQLPKDRFSAERLKGVDSTLKIQPAKLEDSAVYLCASSLEDRAYEQYFGPGTRLTVT.